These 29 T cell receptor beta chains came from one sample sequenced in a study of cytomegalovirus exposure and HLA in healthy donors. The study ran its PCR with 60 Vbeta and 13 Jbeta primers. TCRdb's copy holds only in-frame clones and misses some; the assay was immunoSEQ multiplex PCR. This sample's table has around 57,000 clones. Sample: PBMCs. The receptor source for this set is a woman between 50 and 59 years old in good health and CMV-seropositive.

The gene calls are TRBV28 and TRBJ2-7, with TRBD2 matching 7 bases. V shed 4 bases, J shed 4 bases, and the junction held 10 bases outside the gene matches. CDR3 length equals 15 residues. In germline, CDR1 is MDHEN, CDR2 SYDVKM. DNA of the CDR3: TGTGCCAGCAGTTCCCCCGCAGGGAGGGGTTACGAGCAGTACTTC. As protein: CASSSPAGRGYEQYF.

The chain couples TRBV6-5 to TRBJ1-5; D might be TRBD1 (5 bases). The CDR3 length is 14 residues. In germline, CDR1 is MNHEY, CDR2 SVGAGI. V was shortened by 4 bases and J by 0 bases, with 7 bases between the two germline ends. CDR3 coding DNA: TGTGCCAGCAGTTTTAGGGGTAGCAATCAGCCCCAGCATTTT. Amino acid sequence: CASSFRGSNQPQHF.

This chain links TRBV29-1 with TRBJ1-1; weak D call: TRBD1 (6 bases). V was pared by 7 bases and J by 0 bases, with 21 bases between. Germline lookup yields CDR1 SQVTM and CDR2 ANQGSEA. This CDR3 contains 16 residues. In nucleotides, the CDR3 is TGCAGCGCGTTGGGGCAGGGGAAGTTAATGAACACTGAAGCTTTCTTT. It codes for CSALGQGKLMNTEAFF. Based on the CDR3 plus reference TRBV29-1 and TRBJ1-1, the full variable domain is SAVISQKPSRDICQRGTSLTIQCQVDSQVTMMFWYRQQPGQSLTLIATANQGSEATYESGFVIDKFPISRPNLTFSTLTVSNMSPEDSSIYLCSALGQGKLMNTEAFFGQGTRLTVV.

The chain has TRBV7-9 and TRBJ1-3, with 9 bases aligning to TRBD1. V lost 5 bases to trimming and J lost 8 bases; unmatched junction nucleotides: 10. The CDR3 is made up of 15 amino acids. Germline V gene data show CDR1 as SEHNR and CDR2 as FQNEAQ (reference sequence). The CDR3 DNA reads TGTGCCAGCAGCCCCTCGGGACAGGGTTGGTACACCATATATTTT. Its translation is CASSPSGQGWYTIYF.

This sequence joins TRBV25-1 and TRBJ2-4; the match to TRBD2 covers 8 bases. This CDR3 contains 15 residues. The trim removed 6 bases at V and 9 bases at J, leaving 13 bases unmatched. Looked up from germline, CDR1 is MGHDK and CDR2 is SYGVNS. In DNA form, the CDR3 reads TGTGCCAGCAGACCAAGCGGGAGAACCTCCTCCATTCAGTACTTC. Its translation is CASRPSGRTSSIQYF.

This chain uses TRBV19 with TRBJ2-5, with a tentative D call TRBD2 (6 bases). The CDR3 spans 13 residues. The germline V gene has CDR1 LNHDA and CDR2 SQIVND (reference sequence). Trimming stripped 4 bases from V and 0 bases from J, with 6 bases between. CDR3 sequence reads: CASSRDYQETQYF. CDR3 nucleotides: TGTGCCAGTAGTAGGGACTACCAAGAGACCCAGTACTTC.

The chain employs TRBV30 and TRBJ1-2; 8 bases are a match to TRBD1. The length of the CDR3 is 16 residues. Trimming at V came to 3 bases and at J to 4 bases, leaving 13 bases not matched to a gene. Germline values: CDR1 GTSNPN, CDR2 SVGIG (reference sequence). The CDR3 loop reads CAWSGLPGQVGYGYTF. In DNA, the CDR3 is TGTGCCTGGAGCGGACTTCCGGGACAGGTGGGCTATGGCTACACCTTC.

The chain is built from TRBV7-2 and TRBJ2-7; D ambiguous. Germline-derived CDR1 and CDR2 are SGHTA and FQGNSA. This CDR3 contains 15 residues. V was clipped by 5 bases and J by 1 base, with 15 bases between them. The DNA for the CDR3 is TGTGCCAGCAGCCTGAGTTCCGCCGGGTCCTACGAGCAGTACTTC. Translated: CASSLSSAGSYEQYF.

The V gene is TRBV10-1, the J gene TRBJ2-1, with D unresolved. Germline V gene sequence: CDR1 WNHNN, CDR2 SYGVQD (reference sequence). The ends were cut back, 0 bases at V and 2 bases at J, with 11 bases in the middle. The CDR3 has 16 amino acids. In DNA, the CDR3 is TGCGCCAGCAGTGAGTCGCTTAGTTTTACCTACAATGAGCAGTTCTTC. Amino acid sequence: CASSESLSFTYNEQFF.

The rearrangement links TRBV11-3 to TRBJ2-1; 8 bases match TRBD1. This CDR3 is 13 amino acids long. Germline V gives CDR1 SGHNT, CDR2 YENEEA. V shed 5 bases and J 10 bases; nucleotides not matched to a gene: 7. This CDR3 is CASSLDREYEQFF. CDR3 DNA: TGTGCCAGCAGCCTGGACAGGGAATACGAGCAGTTCTTC.

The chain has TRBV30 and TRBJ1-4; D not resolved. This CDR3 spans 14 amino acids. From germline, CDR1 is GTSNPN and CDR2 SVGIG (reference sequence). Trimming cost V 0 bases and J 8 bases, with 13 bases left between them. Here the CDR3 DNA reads TGTGCCTGGAGTGTACGCGCTTTGGAGGAAAAACTGTTTTTT. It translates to CAWSVRALEEKLFF. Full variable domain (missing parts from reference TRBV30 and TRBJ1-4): SQTIHQWPATLVQPVGSPLSLECTVEGTSNPNLYWYRQAAGRGLQLLFYSVGIGQISSEVPQNLSASRPQDRQFILSSKKLLLSDSGFYLCAWSVRALEEKLFFGSGTQLSVL.

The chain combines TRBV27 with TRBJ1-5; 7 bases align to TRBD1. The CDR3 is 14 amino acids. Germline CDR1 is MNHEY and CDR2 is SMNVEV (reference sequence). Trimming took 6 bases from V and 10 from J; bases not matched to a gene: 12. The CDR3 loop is CASSPRQGGLPQHF. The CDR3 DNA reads TGTGCCAGCAGCCCTAGACAGGGCGGCCTTCCCCAGCATTTT.

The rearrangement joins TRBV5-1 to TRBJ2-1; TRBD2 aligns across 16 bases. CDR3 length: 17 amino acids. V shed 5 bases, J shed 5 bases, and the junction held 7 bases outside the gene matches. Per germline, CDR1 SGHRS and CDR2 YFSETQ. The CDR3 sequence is CASRKGLAGGPNNEQFF. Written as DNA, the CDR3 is TGCGCCAGCAGGAAGGGACTAGCGGGGGGGCCGAACAATGAGCAGTTCTTC. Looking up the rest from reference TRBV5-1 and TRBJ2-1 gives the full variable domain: KAGVTQTPRYLIKTRGQQVTLSCSPISGHRSVSWYQQTPGQGLQFLFEYFSETQRNKGNFPGRFSGRQFSNSRSEMNVSTLELGDSALYLCASRKGLAGGPNNEQFFGPGTRLTVL.

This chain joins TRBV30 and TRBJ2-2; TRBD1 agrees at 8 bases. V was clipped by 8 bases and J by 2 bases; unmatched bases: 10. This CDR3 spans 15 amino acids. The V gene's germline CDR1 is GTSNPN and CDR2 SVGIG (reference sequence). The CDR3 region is CARGRQGLNTGELFF. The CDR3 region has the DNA TGTGCCAGAGGACGACAGGGGTTAAACACCGGGGAGCTGTTTTTT.

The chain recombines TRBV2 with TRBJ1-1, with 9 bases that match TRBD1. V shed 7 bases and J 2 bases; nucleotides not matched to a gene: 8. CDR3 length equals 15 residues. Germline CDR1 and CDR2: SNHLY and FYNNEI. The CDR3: CASTYRGRSNTEAFF. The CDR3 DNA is TGTGCCAGCACGTACAGGGGGCGGTCAAACACTGAAGCTTTCTTT.

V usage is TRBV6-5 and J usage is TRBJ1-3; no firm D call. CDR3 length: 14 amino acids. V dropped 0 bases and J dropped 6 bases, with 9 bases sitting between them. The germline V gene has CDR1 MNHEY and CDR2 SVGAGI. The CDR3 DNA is TGTGCCAGCAGTTACTCGGCCAGTGTAAACACCATATATTTT. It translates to CASSYSASVNTIYF.

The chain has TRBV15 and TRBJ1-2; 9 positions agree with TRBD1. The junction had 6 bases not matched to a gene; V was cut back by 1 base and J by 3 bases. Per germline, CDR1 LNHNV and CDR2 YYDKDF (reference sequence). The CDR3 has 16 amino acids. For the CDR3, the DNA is TGTGCCACCAGCAGAGGGAGCGGACAGGGGCACTATGGCTACACCTTC. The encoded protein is CATSRGSGQGHYGYTF.

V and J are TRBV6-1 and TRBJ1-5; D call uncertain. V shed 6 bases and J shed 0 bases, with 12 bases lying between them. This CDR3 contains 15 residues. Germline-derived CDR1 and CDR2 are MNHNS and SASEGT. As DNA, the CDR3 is TGTGCCAGCAGCTTGACAAGGAATAGCAATCAGCCCCAGCATTTT. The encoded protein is CASSLTRNSNQPQHF.

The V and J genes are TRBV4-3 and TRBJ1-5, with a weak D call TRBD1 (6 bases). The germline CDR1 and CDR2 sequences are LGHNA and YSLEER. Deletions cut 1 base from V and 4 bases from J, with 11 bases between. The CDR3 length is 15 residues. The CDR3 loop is CASSQGGGLNQPQHF. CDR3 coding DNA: TGCGCCAGCAGCCAAGGAGGGGGTTTAAATCAGCCCCAGCATTTT.

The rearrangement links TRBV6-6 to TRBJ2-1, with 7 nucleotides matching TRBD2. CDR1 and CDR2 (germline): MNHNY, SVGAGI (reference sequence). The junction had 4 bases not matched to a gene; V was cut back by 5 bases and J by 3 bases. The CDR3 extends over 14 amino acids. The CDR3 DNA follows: TGTGCCAGCAGTCCGGGGACTAACTACAATGAGCAGTTCTTC. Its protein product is CASSPGTNYNEQFF.

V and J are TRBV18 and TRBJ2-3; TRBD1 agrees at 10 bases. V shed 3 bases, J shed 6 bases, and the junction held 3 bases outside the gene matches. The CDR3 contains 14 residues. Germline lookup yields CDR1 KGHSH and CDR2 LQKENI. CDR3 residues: CASSPGTGVDTQYF. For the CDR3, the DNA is TGTGCCAGCTCACCCGGGACAGGGGTGGATACGCAGTATTTT.

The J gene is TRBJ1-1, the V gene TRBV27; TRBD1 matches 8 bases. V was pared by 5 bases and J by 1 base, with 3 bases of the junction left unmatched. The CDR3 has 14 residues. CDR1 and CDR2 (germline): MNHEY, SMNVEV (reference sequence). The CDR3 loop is CASSGDRRNTEAFF. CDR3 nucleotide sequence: TGTGCCAGCAGTGGGGACAGGCGGAACACTGAAGCTTTCTTT.

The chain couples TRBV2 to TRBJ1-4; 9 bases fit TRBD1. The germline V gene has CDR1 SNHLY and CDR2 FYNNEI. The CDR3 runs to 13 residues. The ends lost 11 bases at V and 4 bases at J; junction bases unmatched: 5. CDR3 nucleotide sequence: TGTGCCGGAAAGGGACAGGGTAATGAAAAACTGTTTTTT. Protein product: CAGKGQGNEKLFF.

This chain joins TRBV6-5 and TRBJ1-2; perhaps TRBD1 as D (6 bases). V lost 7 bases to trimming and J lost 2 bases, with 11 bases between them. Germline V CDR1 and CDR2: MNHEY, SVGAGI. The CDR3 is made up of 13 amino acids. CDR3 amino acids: CASTLGQNYGYTF. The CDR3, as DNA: TGTGCCAGCACTCTAGGACAGAACTATGGCTACACCTTC.

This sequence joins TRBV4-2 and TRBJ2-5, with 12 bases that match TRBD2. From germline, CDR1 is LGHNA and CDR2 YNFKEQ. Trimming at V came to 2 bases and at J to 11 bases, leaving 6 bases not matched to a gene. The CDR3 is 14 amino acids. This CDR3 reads CASSQRLAGDEQYF. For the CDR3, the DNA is TGTGCCAGCAGCCAAAGACTAGCGGGGGATGAGCAGTACTTC.

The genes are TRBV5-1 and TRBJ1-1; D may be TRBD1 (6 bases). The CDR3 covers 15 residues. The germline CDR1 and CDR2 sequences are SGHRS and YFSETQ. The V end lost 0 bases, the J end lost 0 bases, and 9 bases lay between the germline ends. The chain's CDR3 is CASSLVGTMNTEAFF. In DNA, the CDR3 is TGCGCCAGCAGCTTGGTTGGGACAATGAACACTGAAGCTTTCTTT.

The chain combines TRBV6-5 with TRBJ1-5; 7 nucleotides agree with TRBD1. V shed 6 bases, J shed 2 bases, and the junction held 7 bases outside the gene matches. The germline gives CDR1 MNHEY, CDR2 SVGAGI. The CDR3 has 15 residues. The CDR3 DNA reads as TGTGCCAGCAGGGCCGAAGGGACAGGCAATCAGCCCCAGCATTTT. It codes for CASRAEGTGNQPQHF.

The CDR3 coding sequence is TGTGCCAGCAGCTCACAGGAGAACACTGAAGCTTTCTTT. The encoded protein is CASSSQENTEAFF. This chain uses TRBV7-3 with TRBJ1-1, with D possibly TRBD1 on 5 matching bases. The CDR3 is 13 amino acids. The germline V gene encodes CDR1 SGHTA and CDR2 FQGTGA. V shed 4 bases and J shed 1 base, with 7 bases lying between them.

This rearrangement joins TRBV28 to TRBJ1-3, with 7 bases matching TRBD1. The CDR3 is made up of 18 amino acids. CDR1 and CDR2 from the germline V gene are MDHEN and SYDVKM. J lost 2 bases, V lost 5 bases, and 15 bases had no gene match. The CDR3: CASSPNTGTVPPGNTIYF. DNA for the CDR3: TGTGCCAGCAGTCCCAACACCGGGACAGTTCCTCCTGGAAACACCATATATTTT.